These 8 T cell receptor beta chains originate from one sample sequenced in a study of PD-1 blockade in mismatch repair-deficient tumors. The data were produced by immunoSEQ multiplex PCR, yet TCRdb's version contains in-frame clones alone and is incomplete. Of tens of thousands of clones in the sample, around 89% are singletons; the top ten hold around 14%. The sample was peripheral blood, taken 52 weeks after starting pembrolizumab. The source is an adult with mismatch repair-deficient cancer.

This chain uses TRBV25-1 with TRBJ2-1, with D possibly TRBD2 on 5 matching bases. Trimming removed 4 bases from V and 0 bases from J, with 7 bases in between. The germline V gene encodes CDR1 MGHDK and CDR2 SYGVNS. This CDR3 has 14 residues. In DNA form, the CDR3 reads TGTGCCAGCAGTGTGGGAGTCTCCTACAATGAGCAGTTCTTC. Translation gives CASSVGVSYNEQFF.

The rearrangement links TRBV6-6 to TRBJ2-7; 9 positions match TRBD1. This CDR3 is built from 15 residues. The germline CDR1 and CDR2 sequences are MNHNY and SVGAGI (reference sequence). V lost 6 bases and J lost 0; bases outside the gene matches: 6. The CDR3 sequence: CASRQGQGSSYEQYF. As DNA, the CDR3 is TGTGCCAGCAGACAAGGACAGGGGTCCTCCTACGAGCAGTACTTC.

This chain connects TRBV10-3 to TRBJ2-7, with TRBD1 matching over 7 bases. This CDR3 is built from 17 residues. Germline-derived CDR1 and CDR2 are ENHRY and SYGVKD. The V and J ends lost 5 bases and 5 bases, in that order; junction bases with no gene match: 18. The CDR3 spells CAISSNHRDSLSHEQYF. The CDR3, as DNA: TGTGCCATCAGTTCGAACCACAGGGACAGCCTATCGCACGAGCAGTACTTC.

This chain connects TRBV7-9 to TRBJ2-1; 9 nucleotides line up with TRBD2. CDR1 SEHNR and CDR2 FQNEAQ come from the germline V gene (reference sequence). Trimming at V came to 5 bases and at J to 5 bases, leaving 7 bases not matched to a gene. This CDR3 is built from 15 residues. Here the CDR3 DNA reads TGTGCCAGCAGCCTGGGGGTAGCGGGGGACAATGAGCAGTTCTTC. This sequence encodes CASSLGVAGDNEQFF.

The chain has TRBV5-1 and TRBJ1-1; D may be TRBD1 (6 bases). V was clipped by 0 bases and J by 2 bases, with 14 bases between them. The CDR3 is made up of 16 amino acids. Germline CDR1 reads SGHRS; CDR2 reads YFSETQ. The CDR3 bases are TGCGCCAGCAGCTTGGGCTACAGGGTCCGAAACACTGAAGCTTTCTTT. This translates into CASSLGYRVRNTEAFF.

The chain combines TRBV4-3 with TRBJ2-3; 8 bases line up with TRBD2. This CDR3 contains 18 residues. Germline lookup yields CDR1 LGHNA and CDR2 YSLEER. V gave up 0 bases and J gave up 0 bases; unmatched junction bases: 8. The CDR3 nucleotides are TGCGCCAGCAGCCAAGACGATAGCGGGACGGCTAGCACAGATACGCAGTATTTT. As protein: CASSQDDSGTASTDTQYF.

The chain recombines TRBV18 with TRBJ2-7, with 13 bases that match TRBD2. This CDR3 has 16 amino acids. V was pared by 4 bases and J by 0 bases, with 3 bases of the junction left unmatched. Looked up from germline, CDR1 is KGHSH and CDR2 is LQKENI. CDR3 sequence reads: CASSLWTSGSSYEQYF. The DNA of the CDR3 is TGTGCCAGCTCACTATGGACTAGCGGGAGCTCCTACGAGCAGTACTTC.

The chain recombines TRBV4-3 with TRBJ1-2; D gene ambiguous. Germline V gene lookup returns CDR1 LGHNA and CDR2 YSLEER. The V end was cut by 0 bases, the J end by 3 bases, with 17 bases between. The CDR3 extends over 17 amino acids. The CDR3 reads CASSQDSVRRRDYGYTF. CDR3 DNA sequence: TGCGCCAGCAGCCAAGATTCCGTGCGGAGGAGGGACTATGGCTACACCTTC.